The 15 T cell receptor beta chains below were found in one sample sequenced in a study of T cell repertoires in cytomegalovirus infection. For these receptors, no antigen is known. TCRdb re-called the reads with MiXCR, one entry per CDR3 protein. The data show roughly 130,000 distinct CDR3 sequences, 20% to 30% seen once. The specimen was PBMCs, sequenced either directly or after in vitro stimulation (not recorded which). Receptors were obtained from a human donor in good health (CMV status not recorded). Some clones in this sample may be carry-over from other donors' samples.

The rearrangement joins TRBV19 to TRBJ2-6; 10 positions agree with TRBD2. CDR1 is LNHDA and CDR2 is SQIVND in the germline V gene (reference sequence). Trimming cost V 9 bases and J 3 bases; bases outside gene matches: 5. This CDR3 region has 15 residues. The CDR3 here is CASLLAGYGANVLTF. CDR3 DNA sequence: TGTGCCAGCTTACTAGCGGGATATGGGGCCAACGTCCTGACTTTC.

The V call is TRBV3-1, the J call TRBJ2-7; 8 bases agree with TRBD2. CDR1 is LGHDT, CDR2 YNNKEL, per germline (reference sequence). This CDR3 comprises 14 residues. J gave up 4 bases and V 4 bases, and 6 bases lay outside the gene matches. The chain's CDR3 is CASSLQRESYEQYF. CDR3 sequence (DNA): TGTGCCAGCAGCCTCCAGCGGGAGTCATACGAGCAGTACTTC.

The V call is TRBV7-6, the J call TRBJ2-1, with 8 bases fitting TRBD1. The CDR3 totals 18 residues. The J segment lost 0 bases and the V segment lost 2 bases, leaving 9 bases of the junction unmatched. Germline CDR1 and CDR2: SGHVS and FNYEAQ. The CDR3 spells CASSLLGQGRSSYNEQFF. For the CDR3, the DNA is TGTGCCAGCAGCTTACTCGGACAGGGAAGAAGCTCCTACAATGAGCAGTTCTTC.

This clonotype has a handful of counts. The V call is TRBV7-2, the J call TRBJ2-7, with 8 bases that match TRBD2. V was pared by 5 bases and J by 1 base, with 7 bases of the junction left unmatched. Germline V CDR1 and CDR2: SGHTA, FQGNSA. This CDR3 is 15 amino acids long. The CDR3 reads CASSEGLATSYEQYF. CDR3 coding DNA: TGTGCCAGCAGCGAAGGACTAGCAACATCCTACGAGCAGTACTTC.

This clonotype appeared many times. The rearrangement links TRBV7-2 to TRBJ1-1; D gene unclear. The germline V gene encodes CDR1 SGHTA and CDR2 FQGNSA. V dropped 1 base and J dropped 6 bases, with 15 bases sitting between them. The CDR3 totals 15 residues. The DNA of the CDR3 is TGTGCCAGCAGCTTAGTGAGGCAAGGGAGGCCTGAAGCTTTCTTT. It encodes CASSLVRQGRPEAFF.

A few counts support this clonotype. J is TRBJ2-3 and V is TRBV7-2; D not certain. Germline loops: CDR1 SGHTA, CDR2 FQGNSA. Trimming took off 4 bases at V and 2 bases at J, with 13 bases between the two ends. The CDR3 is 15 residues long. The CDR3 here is CASSSGIHPTDTQYF. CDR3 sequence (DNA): TGTGCCAGCAGCTCAGGAATACACCCCACAGATACGCAGTATTTT.

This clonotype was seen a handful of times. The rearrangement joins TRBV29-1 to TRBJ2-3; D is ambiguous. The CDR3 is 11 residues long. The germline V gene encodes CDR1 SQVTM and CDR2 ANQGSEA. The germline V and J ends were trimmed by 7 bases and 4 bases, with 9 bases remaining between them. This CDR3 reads CSGLGADTQYF. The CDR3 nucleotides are TGCAGCGGTCTAGGCGCAGATACGCAGTATTTT.

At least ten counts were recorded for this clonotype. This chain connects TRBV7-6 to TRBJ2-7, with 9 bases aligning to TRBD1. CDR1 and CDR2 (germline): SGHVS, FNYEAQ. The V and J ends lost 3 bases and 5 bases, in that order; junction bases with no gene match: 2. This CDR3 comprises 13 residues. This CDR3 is CASSLGTGHEQYV. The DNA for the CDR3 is TGTGCCAGCAGCTTGGGGACAGGGCACGAGCAGTACGTC.

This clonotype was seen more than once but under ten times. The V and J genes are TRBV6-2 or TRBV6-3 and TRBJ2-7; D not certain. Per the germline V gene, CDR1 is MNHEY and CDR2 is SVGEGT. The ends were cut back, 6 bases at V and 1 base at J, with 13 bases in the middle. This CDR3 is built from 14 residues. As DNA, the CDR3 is TGTGCCAGCAGCAATAATGTGGGATCCTACGAGCAGTACTTC. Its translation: CASSNNVGSYEQYF.

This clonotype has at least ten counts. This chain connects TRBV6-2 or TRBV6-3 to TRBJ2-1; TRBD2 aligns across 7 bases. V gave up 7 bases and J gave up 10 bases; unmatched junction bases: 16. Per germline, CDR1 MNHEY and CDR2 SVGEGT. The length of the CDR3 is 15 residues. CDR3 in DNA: TGTGCCAGCACTCTCCGGGACTACCCCCTTACGGAGCAGTTCTTC. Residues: CASTLRDYPLTEQFF.

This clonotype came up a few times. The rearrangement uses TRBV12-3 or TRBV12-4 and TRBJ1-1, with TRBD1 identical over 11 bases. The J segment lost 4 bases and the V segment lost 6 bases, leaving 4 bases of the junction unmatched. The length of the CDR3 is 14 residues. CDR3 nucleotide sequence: TGTGCCAGCAGGTCGGACAGGGGGCTCACTGAAGCTTTCTTT. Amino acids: CASRSDRGLTEAFF.

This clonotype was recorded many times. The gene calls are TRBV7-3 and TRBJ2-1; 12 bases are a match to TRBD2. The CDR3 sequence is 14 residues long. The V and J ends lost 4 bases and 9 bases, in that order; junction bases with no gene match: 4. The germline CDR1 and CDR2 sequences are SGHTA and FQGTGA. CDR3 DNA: TGTGCCAGCAGCTCACTAGCGGGAGGTGGTGAGCAGTTCTTC. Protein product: CASSSLAGGGEQFF.

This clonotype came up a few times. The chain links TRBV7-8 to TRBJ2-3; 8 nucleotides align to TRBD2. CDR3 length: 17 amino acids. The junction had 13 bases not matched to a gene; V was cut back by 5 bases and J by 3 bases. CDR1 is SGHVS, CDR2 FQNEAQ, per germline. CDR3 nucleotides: TGTGCCAGCAGCCCCTACCTGAGCGGGAGTTCTACAGATACGCAGTATTTT. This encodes CASSPYLSGSSTDTQYF. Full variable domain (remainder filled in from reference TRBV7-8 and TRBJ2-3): GAGVSQSPRYKVAKRGQDVALRCDPISGHVSLFWYQQALGQGPEFLTYFQNEAQLDKSGLPSDRFFAERPEGSVSTLKIQRTQQEDSAVYLCASSPYLSGSSTDTQYFGPGTRLTVL.

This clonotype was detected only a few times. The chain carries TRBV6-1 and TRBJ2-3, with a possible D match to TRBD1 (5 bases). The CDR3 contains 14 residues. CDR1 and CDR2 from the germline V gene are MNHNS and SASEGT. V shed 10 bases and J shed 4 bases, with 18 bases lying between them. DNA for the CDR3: TGTGCCACCGCTTTCGGCAGGGCGGCAGATACGCAGTATTTT. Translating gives CATAFGRAADTQYF.

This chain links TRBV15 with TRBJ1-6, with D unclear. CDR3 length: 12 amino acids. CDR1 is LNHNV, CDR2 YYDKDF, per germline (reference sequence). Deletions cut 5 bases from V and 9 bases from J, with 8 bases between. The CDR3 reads CATSALGSPLHF. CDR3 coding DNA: TGTGCCACCAGCGCTCTGGGTTCACCCCTCCACTTT.